This T cell receptor beta chain was captured in a study of blood T cell repertoires in COVID-19. Study in general: Nucleic acid was either cDNA or gDNA, and it came from T cells, B-cell-depleted T cells, or PBMCs.

Original data processing: From reference gene primer amplification, estimates of nucleated cell counts were derived. This table comes from immunoSEQ multiplex PCR, and its TCRdb copy is limited to in-frame clones, with some not included. The DNA was the basis for D and trimming; V, J and clone size are from that table. The table has under 200,000 clones, about 87% seen once. The CDR3 spans 14 residues. Germline loops: CDR1 LGHNT, CDR2 FRNRAP. The V gene lost 1 base and the J gene lost 5 bases, with 11 bases spanning the gap. The sequencing input was peripheral blood. This sequence joins TRBV12-5 and TRBJ2-5, with D possibly being TRBD2 (5 bases). The origin of this receptor is a man aged 60 to 69 with acute or convalescent COVID-19. The CDR3 loop reads CASGLGTWRETQYF. The CDR3 DNA reads as TGTGCTAGTGGTTTGGGGACTTGGCGGGAGACCCAGTACTTC. Full variable domain (outside the CDR3, taken from reference TRBV12-5 and TRBJ2-5): DARVTQTPRHKVTEMGQEVTMRCQPILGHNTVFWYRQTMMQGLELLAYFRNRAPLDDSGMPKDRFSAEMPDATLATLKIQPSEPRDSAVYFCASGLGTWRETQYFGPGTRLLVL.